This paragraph covers one T cell receptor beta chain sequence. Its antigen is currently unknown. The data stem from a study of blood T cells in healthy people across ages. Whole-study results and caveats: Naive CD4+ cells and diversity were both higher in long-lived donors than in aged donors. PBMCs were not sorted, which prevented a conclusive comparison of naive versus antigen-experienced cells.

A second PCR, run for roughly 7 to 12 cycles, used a sample-barcoded 5' primer plus a J-beta primer mix. Each cDNA molecule was tagged by a template-switch adaptor that had 12 random nucleotides. TCRdb ran MiXCR on the 5' RACE reads and lists one entry per CDR3 protein. This sample carries 1.2 million to 1.5 million distinct CDR3 sequences, 55% to 75% of them seen once, and the ten largest clones take under 8.5%. The CDR3 length is 12 residues. V was shortened by 7 bases and J by 9 bases, with 10 bases between the two germline ends. Germline-derived CDR1 and CDR2 are WSHSY and SAAADI. The chain links TRBV10-2 to TRBJ1-6, with TRBD1 as a possible D gene (5 bases). The sequenced sample consisted of blood. The TCR originated in a man aged 18 to 35 in good health. The CDR3 protein is CASTNGGSPLHF. CDR3 bases: TGCGCCAGCACCAACGGGGGTTCACCCCTCCACTTT.